This T cell receptor beta chain was documented in a study of blood T cell repertoires in COVID-19. Study at large: Material from acute and convalescent COVID-19 was sourced from the United States, Italy and Spain.

This clone has a handful of counts. Authors' methods: How many nucleated cells were present was estimated from reference gene primer amplification. Here immunoSEQ multiplex PCR was the method, and the copy in TCRdb shows in-frame clones only, minus some. That table furnishes V, J and clone size, whereas the DNA furnished D and trimming. The data contain under 90,000 clones, 60% to 80% of them singletons. CDR1 is SNHLY and CDR2 is FYNNEI in the germline V gene. Trimming took 6 bases from V and 2 from J, leaving 10 bases between them. This CDR3 contains 13 residues. Input material: peripheral blood. This chain links TRBV2 with TRBJ1-2; maybe TRBD1 (6 bases). The receptor's source is a human donor in a cohort sampled during active COVID-19. Here the CDR3 reads CASRRTVNYGYTF. The CDR3, as DNA: TGTGCCAGCAGAAGGACAGTCAACTATGGCTACACCTTC.